These 15 T cell receptor beta chains were sequenced from one sample in a study of monozygotic twins with inflammatory bowel disease (dated by TCRdb to about 2019). The method behind the library was 5' RACE. Sequenced on an Illumina HiSeq 2500. TCRdb reprocessed the sequencing reads and holds a single record per CDR3 protein sequence, with no DNA. The sample table includes over 110,000 distinct CDR3 sequences. 2.4% of the sample is in the top ten clones. The sequencing input was blood. These receptors were collected from a human donor with ulcerative colitis or Crohn's disease, or a healthy co-twin of an affected twin (not recorded which).

The V call is TRBV15, the J call TRBJ1-4; TCRdb calls TRBD1, which cannot be checked without DNA. Germline CDR1 and CDR2: LNHNV and YYDKDF (reference sequence). This CDR3 is 14 amino acids long. CDR3 protein: CATSRTGEDEKLFF. Filled out from reference TRBV15 and TRBJ1-4, the complete variable domain reads DAMVIQNPRYQVTQFGKPVTLSCSQTLNHNVMYWYQQKSSQAPKLLFHYYDKDFNNEADTPDNFQSRRPNTSFCFLDIRSPGLGDTAMYLCATSRTGEDEKLFFGSGTQLSVL.

The V call is TRBV4-2, the J call TRBJ1-1. CDR1 and CDR2 from the germline V gene are LGHNA and YNFKEQ. The CDR3 spans 16 residues. The CDR3 region is CASSQDLGGGNTEAFF.

The rearrangement links TRBV20-1 to TRBJ1-3. Germline assignment: CDR1 DFQATT and CDR2 SNEGSKA (reference sequence). This CDR3 has 11 amino acids. The chain's CDR3 is CSARYGNTIYF.

V and J are TRBV27 and TRBJ2-3; TCRdb designates TRBD1, a call that cannot be tested without DNA. The germline V gene has CDR1 MNHEY and CDR2 SMNVEV (reference sequence). The CDR3 runs 15 residues. The CDR3 sequence: CASSSPDRGTDTQYF.

The chain couples TRBV29-1 to TRBJ2-7; TCRdb indicates TRBD1, and absent DNA this call remains unverified. The CDR3 spans 12 residues. Germline CDR1 is SQVTM and CDR2 is ANQGSEA. CDR3 amino acids: CSAVRGAYEQYF.

This chain links TRBV5-1 with TRBJ1-2. In germline, CDR1 is SGHRS, CDR2 YFSETQ. CDR3 length: 13 residues. The CDR3 spells CASSLGGNYGYTF.

The chain combines TRBV6-2 or TRBV6-3 with TRBJ1-5; TCRdb lists TRBD1, though no DNA is available to test this call. This CDR3 region has 13 residues. Germline V lookup: CDR1 MNHEY, CDR2 SVGEGT. CDR3 region: CASTYRGGQPQHF.

The rearrangement uses TRBV15 and TRBJ1-1. This CDR3 contains 15 residues. CDR1 is LNHNV and CDR2 is YYDKDF in the germline V gene (reference sequence). The CDR3 loop is CATSSRRSIQTEAFF.

This chain links TRBV5-6 with TRBJ1-1. CDR1 is SGHDT and CDR2 is YYEEEE in the germline V gene. The CDR3 is made up of 14 amino acids. This CDR3 reads CASSLLSPNTEAFF.

CDR3 loop: CASSLQGTPEQYF. The chain joins TRBV27 to TRBJ2-7; there is no DNA to check the TCRdb D call of TRBD1. CDR1 is MNHEY, CDR2 SMNVEV, per germline (reference sequence). The CDR3 contains 13 residues.

The gene calls are TRBV6-5 and TRBJ2-7; TCRdb's D gene call, TRBD1, goes unchecked for lack of DNA. The CDR3 sequence is 14 residues long. Germline values: CDR1 MNHEY, CDR2 SVGAGI. CDR3 amino acids: CASSYSAGGYEQYF.

CDR3: CASSPGLMNTEAFF. V and J are TRBV18 and TRBJ1-1. Germline CDR1 and CDR2: KGHSH and LQKENI. The CDR3 runs 14 residues.

This sequence joins TRBV18 and TRBJ1-1; the D call from TCRdb, TRBD1, cannot be confirmed without DNA. CDR3 length: 15 amino acids. The V gene's germline CDR1 is KGHSH and CDR2 LQKENI. CDR3 in amino acids: CASSPISNRGTEAFF.

The gene calls are TRBV20-1 and TRBJ2-2; the TRBD2 assignment by TCRdb is unverifiable without DNA. Looked up from germline, CDR1 is DFQATT and CDR2 is SNEGSKA (reference sequence). CDR3 length: 15 amino acids. The chain's CDR3 is CSASGAALNTGELFF.

The chain employs TRBV18 and TRBJ2-7; TCRdb picks TRBD1, but there is no DNA to check that call. Germline V gene data show CDR1 as KGHSH and CDR2 as LQKENI. The CDR3 is 14 residues long. This CDR3 is CASSLGQGSNEQYF.